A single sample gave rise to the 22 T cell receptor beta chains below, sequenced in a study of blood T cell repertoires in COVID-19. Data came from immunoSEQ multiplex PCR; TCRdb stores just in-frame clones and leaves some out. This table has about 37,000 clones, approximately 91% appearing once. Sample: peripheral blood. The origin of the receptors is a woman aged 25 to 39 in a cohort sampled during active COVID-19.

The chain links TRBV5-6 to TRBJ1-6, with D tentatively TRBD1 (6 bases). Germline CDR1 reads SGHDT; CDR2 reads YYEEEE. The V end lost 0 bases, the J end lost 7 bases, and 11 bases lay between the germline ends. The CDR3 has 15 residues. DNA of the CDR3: TGTGCCAGCAGCTTGGCAGGGGTCAGAAATTCACCCCTCCACTTT. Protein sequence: CASSLAGVRNSPLHF.

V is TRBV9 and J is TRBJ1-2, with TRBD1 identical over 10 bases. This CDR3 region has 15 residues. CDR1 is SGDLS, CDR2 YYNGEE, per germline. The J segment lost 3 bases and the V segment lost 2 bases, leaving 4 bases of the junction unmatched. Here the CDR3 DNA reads TGTGCCAGCAGCGTCCGTGGGACAGGGGACTATGGCTACACCTTC. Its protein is CASSVRGTGDYGYTF.

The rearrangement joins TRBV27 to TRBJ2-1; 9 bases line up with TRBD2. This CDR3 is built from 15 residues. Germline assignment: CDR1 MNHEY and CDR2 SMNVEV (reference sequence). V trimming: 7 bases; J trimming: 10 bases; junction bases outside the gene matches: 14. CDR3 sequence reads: CASTPWAGGRREQFF. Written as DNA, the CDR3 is TGTGCCAGCACCCCGTGGGCGGGAGGGCGACGCGAGCAGTTCTTC.

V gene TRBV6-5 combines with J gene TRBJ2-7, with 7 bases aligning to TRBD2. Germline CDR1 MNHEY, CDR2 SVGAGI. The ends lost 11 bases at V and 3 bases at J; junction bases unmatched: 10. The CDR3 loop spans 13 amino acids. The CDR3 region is CAAKGSSGYEQYF. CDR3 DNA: TGTGCCGCCAAAGGGTCTAGCGGCTACGAGCAGTACTTC.

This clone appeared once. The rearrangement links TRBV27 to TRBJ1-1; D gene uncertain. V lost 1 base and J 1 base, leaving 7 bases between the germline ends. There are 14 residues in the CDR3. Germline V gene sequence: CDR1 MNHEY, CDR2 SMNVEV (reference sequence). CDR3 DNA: TGTGCCAGCAGTTTATGGGCTGCGAACACTGAAGCTTTCTTT. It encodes CASSLWAANTEAFF.

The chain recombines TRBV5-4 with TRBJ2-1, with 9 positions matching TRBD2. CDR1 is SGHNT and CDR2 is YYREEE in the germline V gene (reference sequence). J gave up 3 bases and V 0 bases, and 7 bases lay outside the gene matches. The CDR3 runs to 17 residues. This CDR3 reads CASSLDAGGRGYNEQFF. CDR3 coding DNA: TGTGCCAGCAGCTTGGACGCGGGAGGGCGAGGCTACAATGAGCAGTTCTTC. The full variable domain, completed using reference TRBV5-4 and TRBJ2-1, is ETGVTQSPTHLIKTRGQQVTLRCSSQSGHNTVSWYQQALGQGPQFIFQYYREEENGRGNFPPRFSGLQFPNYSSELNVNALELDDSALYLCASSLDAGGRGYNEQFFGPGTRLTVL.

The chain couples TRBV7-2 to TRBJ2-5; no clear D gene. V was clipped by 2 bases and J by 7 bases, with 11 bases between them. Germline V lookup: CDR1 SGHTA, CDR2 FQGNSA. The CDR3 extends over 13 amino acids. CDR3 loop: CASSLKEAGTQYF. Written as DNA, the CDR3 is TGTGCCAGCAGCTTAAAAGAGGCCGGGACCCAGTACTTC. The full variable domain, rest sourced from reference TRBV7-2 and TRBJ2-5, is GAGVSQSPSNKVTEKGKDVELRCDPISGHTALYWYRQSLGQGLEFLIYFQGNSAPDKSGLPSDRFSAERTGGSVSTLTIQRTQQEDSAVYLCASSLKEAGTQYFGPGTRLLVL.

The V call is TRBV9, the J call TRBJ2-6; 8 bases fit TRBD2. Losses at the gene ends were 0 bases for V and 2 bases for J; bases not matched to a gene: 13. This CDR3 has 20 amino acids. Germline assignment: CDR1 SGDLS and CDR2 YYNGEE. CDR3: CASSVDWGSGVWAGANVLTF. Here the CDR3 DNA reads TGTGCCAGCAGCGTAGACTGGGGTAGCGGGGTTTGGGCTGGGGCCAACGTCCTGACTTTC.

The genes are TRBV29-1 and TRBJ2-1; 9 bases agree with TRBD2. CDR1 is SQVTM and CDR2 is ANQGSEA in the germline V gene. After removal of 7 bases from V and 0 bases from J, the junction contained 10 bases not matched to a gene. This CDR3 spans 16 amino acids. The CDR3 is CSGLLAGVSSYNEQFF. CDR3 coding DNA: TGCAGCGGACTACTAGCGGGTGTGAGCTCCTACAATGAGCAGTTCTTC.

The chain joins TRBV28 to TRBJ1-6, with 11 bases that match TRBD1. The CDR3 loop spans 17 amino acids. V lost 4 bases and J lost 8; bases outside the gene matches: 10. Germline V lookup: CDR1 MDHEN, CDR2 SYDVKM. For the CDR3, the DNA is TGTGCCAGCAGTTCTGCTGGGGACAGGGGGAAATATTCACCCCTCCACTTT. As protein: CASSSAGDRGKYSPLHF.

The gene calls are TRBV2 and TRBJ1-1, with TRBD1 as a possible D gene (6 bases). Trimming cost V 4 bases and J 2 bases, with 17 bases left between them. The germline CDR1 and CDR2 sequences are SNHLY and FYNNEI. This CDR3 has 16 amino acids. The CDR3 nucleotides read TGTGCCAGCAGTGCATTTACTACAGGGTATAACACTGAAGCTTTCTTT. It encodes CASSAFTTGYNTEAFF.

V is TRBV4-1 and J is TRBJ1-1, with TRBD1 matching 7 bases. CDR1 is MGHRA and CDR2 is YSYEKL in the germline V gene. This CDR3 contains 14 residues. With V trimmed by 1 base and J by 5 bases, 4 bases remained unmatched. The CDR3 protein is CASSQVNRGTEAFF. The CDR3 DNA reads TGCGCCAGCAGCCAAGTAAACAGGGGAACTGAAGCTTTCTTT.

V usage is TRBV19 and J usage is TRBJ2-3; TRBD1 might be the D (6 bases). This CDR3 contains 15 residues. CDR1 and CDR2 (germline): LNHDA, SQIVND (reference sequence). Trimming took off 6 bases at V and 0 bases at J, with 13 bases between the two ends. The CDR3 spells CASRSRGFSTDTQYF. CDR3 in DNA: TGTGCCAGTAGATCCAGGGGTTTTAGCACAGATACGCAGTATTTT.

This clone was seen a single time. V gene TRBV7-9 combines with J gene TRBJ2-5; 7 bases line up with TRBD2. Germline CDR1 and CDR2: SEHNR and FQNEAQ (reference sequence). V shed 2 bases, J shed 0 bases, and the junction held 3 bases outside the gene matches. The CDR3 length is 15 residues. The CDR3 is CASSLSGNYQETQYF. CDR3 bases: TGTGCCAGCAGCTTAAGCGGGAACTACCAAGAGACCCAGTACTTC.

The CDR3 protein is CASGGTGGTLFEQYF. Written as DNA, the CDR3 is TGTGCCAGCGGGGGGACAGGGGGCACCCTTTTTGAGCAGTACTTC. The V call is TRBV9, the J call TRBJ2-7; TRBD1 matches at 12 bases. Germline V gene lookup returns CDR1 SGDLS and CDR2 YYNGEE. V was pared by 7 bases and J by 7 bases, with 12 bases of the junction left unmatched. The CDR3 spans 15 residues.

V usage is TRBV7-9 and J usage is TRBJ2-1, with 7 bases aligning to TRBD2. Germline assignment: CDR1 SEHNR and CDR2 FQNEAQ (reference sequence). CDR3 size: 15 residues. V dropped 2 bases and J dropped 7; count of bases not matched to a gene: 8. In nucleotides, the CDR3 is TGTGCCAGCAGCTTATCGGCGGGAGTGGAGAATGAGCAGTTCTTC. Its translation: CASSLSAGVENEQFF.

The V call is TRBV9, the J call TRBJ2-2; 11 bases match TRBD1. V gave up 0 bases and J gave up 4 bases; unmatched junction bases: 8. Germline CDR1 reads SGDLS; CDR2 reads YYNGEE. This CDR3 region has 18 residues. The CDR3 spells CASSVGVWTGGSTGELFF. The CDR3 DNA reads TGTGCCAGCAGCGTAGGGGTGTGGACAGGGGGCAGCACCGGGGAGCTGTTTTTT.

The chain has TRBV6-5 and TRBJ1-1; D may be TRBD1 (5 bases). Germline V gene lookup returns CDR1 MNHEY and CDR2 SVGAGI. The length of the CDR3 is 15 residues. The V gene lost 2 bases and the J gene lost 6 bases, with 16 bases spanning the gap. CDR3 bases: TGTGCCAGCAGTTACGGAGGGGCCCCAATCGCTGAAGCTTTCTTT. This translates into CASSYGGAPIAEAFF.

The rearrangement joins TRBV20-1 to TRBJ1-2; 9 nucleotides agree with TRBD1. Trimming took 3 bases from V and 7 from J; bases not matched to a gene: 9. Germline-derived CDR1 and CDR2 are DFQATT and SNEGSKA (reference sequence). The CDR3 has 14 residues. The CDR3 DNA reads TGCAGTGCTAGTCACGGGACAGGGTCGTCTGGCTACACCTTC. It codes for CSASHGTGSSGYTF.

The CDR3 protein is CASSISGTVAYEQYF. The CDR3 bases are TGTGCCAGCAGTATCTCCGGGACAGTAGCCTACGAGCAGTACTTC. The chain is built from TRBV28 and TRBJ2-7; TRBD1 aligns across 7 bases. Germline V gene data show CDR1 as MDHEN and CDR2 as SYDVKM. The CDR3 runs 15 residues. V lost 5 bases to trimming and J lost 2 bases; unmatched junction nucleotides: 9.

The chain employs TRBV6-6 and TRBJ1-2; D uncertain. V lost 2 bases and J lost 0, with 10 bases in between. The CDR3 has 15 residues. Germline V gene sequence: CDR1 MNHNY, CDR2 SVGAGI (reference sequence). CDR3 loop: CASSYEAGANYGYTF. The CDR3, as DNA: TGTGCCAGCAGTTACGAGGCGGGAGCTAACTATGGCTACACCTTC.

The DNA for the CDR3 is TGCAGCGTTGAAGAAGGGTCCGGGAGAAGGTCGGGCTACACCTTC. Translated: CSVEEGSGRRSGYTF. This chain uses TRBV29-1 with TRBJ1-2, with D unclear. Trimming stripped 0 bases from V and 8 bases from J, with 19 bases between. The CDR3 loop spans 15 amino acids. The V gene's germline CDR1 is SQVTM and CDR2 ANQGSEA.